This T cell receptor (beta chain) was captured by sequencing in a study of T cells after posttransplantation cyclophosphamide (dated by TCRdb to about 2016). About the investigation overall: Using TRB sequencing, the study followed how the T cell repertoire reconstituted after myeloablative bone marrow transplantation in which posttransplantation cyclophosphamide served as GVHD prophylaxis. Samples from some 33 PTCy-treated patients and approximately 15 related bone marrow donors of those patients were subjected to antigen receptor sequencing. Blood from all 30 or so PTCy patients with 1-year posttransplant specimens was subjected to TRB sequencing. In 3 patients, up to about 3 additional blood samples taken between 2 and 5.2 years after transplant also underwent TRB sequencing, as did pretransplant blood from a handful of patients. Because TRA and TRB clonality correlated tightly in about 10 samples, later TCR analyses were limited to TRB. Public TRB sequences were searched against a database of over 3,000 sequences associated with responses to pathogens, tumor antigens, self-antigens and alloantigens.

Genomic DNA was the input for TRB sequencing, which was run either with the immunoSEQ assay at survey resolution or with the hsTCRB kit. On the study's bioinformatics: The immunoSEQ software handled initial read processing, and the LymphoSeq R package was used for repertoire analyses. For each TRB dataset, clonality was calculated as 1 minus normalized Shannon entropy, and the Gini coefficient was computed as well. Phenotypes of unsorted samples were inferred by mapping TRB sequences from sorted subsets of the recipient or donor onto unsorted samples of the same recipient. Imported from immuneACCESS, the table was reduced by TCRdb to in-frame sequences with V and J called. These copies leave out some clones; in studies compared against another copy, an unresolved V gene accounts for under half, and the cause of the remainder is not known. V and J calls and clone size are copied from that table; D and trimming were computed from the DNA. The sample table holds 22,000 or so clones, of which around 73% were seen once. The ten most abundant clones make up 0.6% to 0.75% of the sample.

A remark on this clone: This receptor's antigen is unknown. A read error may produce the germline difference seen at one junction end.

Via the germline V gene, CDR1 is SGHTA and CDR2 FQGNSA. The CDR3, cysteine through phenylalanine, is 14 amino acids long. CDR3 DNA only is kept here, 42 bases in frame from base 1. Here is what the overall study found, with its caveats: At 1-2 months, donor-recipient similarity was low but rose over the first year, and the later blood repertoires were often dominated by donor CD8+ memory clones. The TRB repertoires of T cells infiltrating skin or the GI tract showed only limited overlap with the TRB repertoires found in blood. Across the approximately 47 patients, TRB clonality was highly associated with recipient CMV seropositivity and CMV reactivation, and diversity with PTCy was similar to that in the CNI/methotrexate controls.

Peripheral blood samples were provided by related bone marrow donors on the day of marrow donation. Peripheral blood and bone marrow mononuclear cells were isolated by Ficoll-Hypaque density centrifugation and were cryopreserved. FACS on a FACSAria II was used to sort CD4+ and CD8+ T cells, including the naive and memory subsets. The V and J genes are TRBV7-2 and TRBJ1-3; the D region possibly corresponds to TRBD1 (5 bases align). The sequence came from a woman aged 55 to 70 in good health, CMV-negative, and a related stem cell transplant donor. Sequenced input: memory CD4+ T cells sorted from PBMCs. The bases read TGTGCCAGCAGCTTATCAGGGTCTGGAAGCACCATATATTTT. The encoded protein is CASSLSGSGSTIYF.